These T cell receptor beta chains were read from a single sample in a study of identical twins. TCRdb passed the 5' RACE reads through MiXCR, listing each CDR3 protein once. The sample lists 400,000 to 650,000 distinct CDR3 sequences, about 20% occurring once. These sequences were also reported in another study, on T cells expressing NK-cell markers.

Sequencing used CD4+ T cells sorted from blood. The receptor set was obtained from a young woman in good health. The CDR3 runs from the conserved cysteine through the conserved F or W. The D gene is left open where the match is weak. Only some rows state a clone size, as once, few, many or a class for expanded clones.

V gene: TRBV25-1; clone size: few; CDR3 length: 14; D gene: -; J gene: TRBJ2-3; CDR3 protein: CASSERLAYDTQYF; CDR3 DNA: TGTGCCAGCAGTGAACGGTTAGCGTATGATACGCAGTATTTT
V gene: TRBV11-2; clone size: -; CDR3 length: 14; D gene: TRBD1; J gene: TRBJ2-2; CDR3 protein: CASKWTGDTGELFF; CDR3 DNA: TGTGCCAGCAAATGGACAGGCGACACCGGGGAGCTGTTTTTT
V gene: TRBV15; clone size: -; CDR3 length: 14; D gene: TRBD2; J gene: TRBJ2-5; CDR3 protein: CATAAGGLGKTQYF; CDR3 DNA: TGTGCCACCGCAGCGGGGGGCCTGGGGAAGACCCAGTACTTC
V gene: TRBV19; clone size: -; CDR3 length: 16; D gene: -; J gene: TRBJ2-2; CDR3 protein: CASSIPDRVYSGELFF; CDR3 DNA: TGTGCCAGTAGTATCCCGGACAGAGTTTATTCAGGGGAGCTGTTTTTT
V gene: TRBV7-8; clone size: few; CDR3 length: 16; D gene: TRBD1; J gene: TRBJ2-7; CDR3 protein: CASSLSSGTGGYEQYF; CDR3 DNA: TGTGCCAGCAGCTTATCGTCCGGGACAGGGGGCTACGAGCAGTACTTC
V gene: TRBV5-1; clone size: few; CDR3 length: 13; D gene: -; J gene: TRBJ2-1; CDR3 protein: CASSPETYNEQFF; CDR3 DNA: TGCGCCAGCAGCCCGGAAACGTACAATGAGCAGTTCTTC
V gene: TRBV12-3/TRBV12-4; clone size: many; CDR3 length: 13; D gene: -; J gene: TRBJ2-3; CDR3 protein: CASSLMETDTQYF; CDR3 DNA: TGTGCCAGCAGTTTGATGGAGACAGATACGCAGTATTTT
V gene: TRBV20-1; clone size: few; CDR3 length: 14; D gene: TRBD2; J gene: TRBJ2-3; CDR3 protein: CSASQREGRDTQYF; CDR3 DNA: TGCAGTGCTAGCCAGCGGGAGGGGAGGGATACGCAGTATTTT
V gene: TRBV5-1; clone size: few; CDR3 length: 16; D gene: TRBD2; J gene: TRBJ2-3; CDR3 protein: CASSSGLAGGYDTQYF; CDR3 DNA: TGCGCCAGCAGCTCGGGACTAGCGGGGGGCTATGATACGCAGTATTTT
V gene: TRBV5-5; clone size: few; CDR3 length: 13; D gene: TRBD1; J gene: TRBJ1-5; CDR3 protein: CASSRTGVEPQHF; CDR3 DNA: TGTGCCAGCAGCCGGACAGGGGTCGAGCCCCAGCATTTT
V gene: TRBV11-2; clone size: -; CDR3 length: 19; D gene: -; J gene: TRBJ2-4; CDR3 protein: CASSLDLGASTVAKNIQYF; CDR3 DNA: TGTGCCAGCAGCTTAGATCTGGGGGCGAGTACGGTAGCCAAAAACATTCAGTACTTC
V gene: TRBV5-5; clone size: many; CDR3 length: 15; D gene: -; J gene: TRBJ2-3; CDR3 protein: CASSPPVGVTDTQYF; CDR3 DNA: TGTGCCAGCAGCCCACCTGTCGGGGTCACAGATACGCAGTATTTT
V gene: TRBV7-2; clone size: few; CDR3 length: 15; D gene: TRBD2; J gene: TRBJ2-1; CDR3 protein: CASSQLAGGYNEQFF; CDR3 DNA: TGTGCCAGCAGCCAACTAGCGGGAGGATACAATGAGCAGTTCTTC
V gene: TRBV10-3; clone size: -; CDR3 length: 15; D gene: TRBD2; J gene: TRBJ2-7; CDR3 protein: CAISAAFGGSYEQYF; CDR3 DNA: TGTGCCATCAGTGCGGCCTTCGGCGGGAGCTACGAGCAGTACTTC
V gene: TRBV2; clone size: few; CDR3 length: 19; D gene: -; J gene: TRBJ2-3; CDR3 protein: CASSESGRGHSYSTDTQYF; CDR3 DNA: TGTGCCAGCAGTGAATCGGGCAGGGGACATTCTTATAGCACAGATACGCAGTATTTT
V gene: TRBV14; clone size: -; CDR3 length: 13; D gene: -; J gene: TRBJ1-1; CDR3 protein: CASSQEPNTEAFF; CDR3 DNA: TGTGCCAGCAGCCAAGAGCCGAACACTGAAGCTTTCTTT
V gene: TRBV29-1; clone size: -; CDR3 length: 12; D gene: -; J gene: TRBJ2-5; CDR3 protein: CSSMTGGETQYF; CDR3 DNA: TGCAGCTCCATGACAGGCGGGGAGACCCAGTACTTC
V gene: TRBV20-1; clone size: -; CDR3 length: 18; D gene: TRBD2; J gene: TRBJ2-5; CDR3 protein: CSARARTSGRAGGETQYF; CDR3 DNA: TGCAGTGCTAGAGCCAGGACTAGCGGGAGGGCCGGGGGGGAGACCCAGTACTTC
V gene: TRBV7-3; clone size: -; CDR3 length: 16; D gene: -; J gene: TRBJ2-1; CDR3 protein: CASSSGTGVSYNEQFF; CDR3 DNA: TGTGCCAGCAGCTCCGGTACGGGGGTTTCCTACAATGAGCAGTTCTTC
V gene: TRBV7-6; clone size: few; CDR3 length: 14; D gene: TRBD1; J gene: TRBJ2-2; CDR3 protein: CASRRGQGGGELFF; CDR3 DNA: TGTGCCAGCAGACGCGGACAGGGCGGCGGGGAGCTGTTTTTT
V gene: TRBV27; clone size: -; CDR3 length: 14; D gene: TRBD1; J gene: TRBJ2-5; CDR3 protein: CASSSWTGGAVQYF; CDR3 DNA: TGTGCCAGCAGCTCTTGGACAGGGGGCGCGGTCCAGTACTTC
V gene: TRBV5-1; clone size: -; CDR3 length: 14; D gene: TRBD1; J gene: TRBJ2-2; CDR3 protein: CASQTGVSTGELFF; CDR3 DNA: TGCGCCAGCCAGACAGGGGTCAGCACCGGGGAGCTGTTTTTT
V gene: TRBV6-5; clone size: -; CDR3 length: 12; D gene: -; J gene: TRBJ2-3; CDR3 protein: CASSYRGDTQYF; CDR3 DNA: TGTGCCAGCAGTTACCGGGGAGATACGCAGTATTTT
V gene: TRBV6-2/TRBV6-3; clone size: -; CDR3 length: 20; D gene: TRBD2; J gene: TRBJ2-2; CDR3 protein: CASSYSILIRTSGKHGELFF; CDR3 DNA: TGTGCCAGCAGTTACTCGATTTTAATCAGGACTAGCGGGAAACACGGGGAGCTGTTTTTT